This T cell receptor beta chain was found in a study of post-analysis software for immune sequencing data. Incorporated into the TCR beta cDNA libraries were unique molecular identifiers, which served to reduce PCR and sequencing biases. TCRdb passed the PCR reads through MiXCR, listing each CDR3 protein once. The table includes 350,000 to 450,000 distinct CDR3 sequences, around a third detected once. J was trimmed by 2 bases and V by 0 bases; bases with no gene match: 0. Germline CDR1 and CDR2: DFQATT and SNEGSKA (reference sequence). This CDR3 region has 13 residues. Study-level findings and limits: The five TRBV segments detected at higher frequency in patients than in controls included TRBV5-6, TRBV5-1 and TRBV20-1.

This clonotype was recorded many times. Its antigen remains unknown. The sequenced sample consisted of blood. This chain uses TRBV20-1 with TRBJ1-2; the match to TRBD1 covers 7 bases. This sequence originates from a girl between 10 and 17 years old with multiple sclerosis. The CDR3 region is CSARDRGNYGYTF. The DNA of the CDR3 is TGCAGTGCTAGAGACAGGGGGAACTATGGCTACACCTTC.